The 30 T cell receptor beta chains in this list originate from one sample, sequenced in a study of tumor and adjacent non-tumor tissue in lung cancer (dated by TCRdb to 2017 to 2018). The library came from multiplex PCR. Sequenced using an Illumina HiSeq 2500. TCRbeta libraries were built by three rounds of nested PCR using primers (Table S4), following protocols modified from ARM-PCR. The public reads were reanalyzed by TCRdb: fastp trimming at Q25, MiXCR alignment, in-frame beta chains only. Rows with one shared CDR3 protein collapse into an entry with the most common genes and DNA. Present in this sample are 130,000 or so distinct CDR3 sequences, about 66% of which were seen just once. 9.5% to 15% of the sample is held by the ten biggest clonotypes. RNA was isolated from bulk, unsorted tissue, and RNA quality was assessed with a NanoDrop ND-1000 and an Agilent 2100. Source material: lung tumor tissue. The receptors were sampled from a young man with non-small cell lung cancer.

V usage is TRBV4-3 and J usage is TRBJ2-1; no clear D. Germline CDR1 LGHNA, CDR2 YSLEER. Trimming removed 8 bases from V and 3 bases from J, with 17 bases in between. This CDR3 comprises 15 residues. The DNA of the CDR3 is TGCGCCAGCGGGGAACACATGGTGAACTACAATGAGCAGTTCTTC. Translating it yields CASGEHMVNYNEQFF.

With regard to this clonotype: A much larger clone differs from this one at a single base, so this may be a read error. Since no conserved phenylalanine or tryptophan closes the CDR3, a read error is the likely cause. The chain recombines TRBV13 with TRBJ2-1; 7 bases agree with TRBD2. Germline V gives CDR1 PRHDT, CDR2 FYEKMQ (reference sequence). Trimming cost V 5 bases and J 4 bases; bases outside gene matches: 14. The CDR3 has 17 amino acids. As DNA, the CDR3 is TGTGCCAGCAGCCCGCGCTCCACAAGAGCGGGGTACAATGAGCAGTTCCTC. Translated, it gives CASSPRSTRAGYNEQFL.

As regards this clonotype: This could be a read error, since a much larger clone is one nucleotide away. V is TRBV4-2 and J is TRBJ2-7; either TRBD1 or TRBD2 may fit D (5 bases each). In germline, CDR1 is LGHNA, CDR2 YNFKEQ. The CDR3 extends over 17 amino acids. The CDR3 loop reads CAGSQGGDGHGTYEQYF. The CDR3 DNA is TGTGCCGGCAGCCAAGGTGGGGACGGACACGGCACCTACGAGCAGTACTTC.

To note about this clonotype: This may be a read error: a much more frequent sequence differs by one nucleotide. The CDR3 nucleotides read TGTGCCACTCGGGACAGCACTTGGGGAGAGCAGTACTTC. Translating gives CATRDSTWGEQYF. The chain employs TRBV6-5 and TRBJ2-7, with 7 bases fitting TRBD1. This CDR3 has 13 residues. V gave up 10 bases and J gave up 7 bases; unmatched junction bases: 13. Looked up from germline, CDR1 is MNHEY and CDR2 is SVGAGI.

As for this clonotype: Lacking the conserved final phenylalanine or tryptophan, this CDR3 likely reflects a read error. The gene calls are TRBV7-3 and TRBJ1-1, with D unresolved. Trimming removed 3 bases from V and 1 base from J, with 6 bases in between. CDR3 size: 13 residues. Looked up from germline, CDR1 is SGHTA and CDR2 is FQGTGA. The CDR3, as DNA: TGTGCCAGCAGCTTGGGAGCGAACACTGAAGCTTTCTAT. Translating gives CASSLGANTEAFY.

Note on this clonotype: Relative to the germline gene, one junction end is altered; a read error may explain this. The rearrangement uses TRBV20-1 and TRBJ2-1; 8 positions agree with TRBD2. The CDR3 has 14 residues. Germline V gene sequence: CDR1 DFQATT, CDR2 SNEGSKA (reference sequence). CDR3 sequence (DNA): TGCAGTGCCAGATGGGCGGGGGGTCACAATGAGAAGTTCTTC. Encoded protein: CSARWAGGHNEKFF.

This chain uses TRBV5-6 with TRBJ1-5; D is perhaps TRBD1 (5 bases). Germline V lookup: CDR1 SGHDT, CDR2 YYEEEE. The CDR3 has 14 amino acids. V gave up 1 base and J gave up 7 bases, with 12 bases separating them. CDR3 protein: CASSLRGVGQPQHF. CDR3 sequence (DNA): TGTGCCAGCAGCTTGAGAGGGGTTGGGCAGCCCCAGCATTTT.

Details on this clonotype: The germline gene is not matched at one end of the junction; a read error may be the cause. The chain links TRBV29-1 to TRBJ1-5; unclear D gene. Germline lookup yields CDR1 SQVTM and CDR2 ANQGSEA. The CDR3 is 13 amino acids. The DNA for the CDR3 is TGCAGCGTTGAGGTAGATAGCGATCAGCCCCAGCATTTT. Protein sequence: CSVEVDSDQPQHF. The whole variable domain, filled in from reference TRBV29-1 and TRBJ1-5, reads SAVISQKPSRDICQRGTSLTIQCQVDSQVTMMFWYRQQPGQSLTLIATANQGSEATYESGFVIDKFPISRPNLTFSTLTVSNMSPEDSSIYLCSVEVDSDQPQHFGDGTRLSIL.

Comment on this clonotype: A much larger clonotype is one base distant, so this may be a read error. The chain combines TRBV12-3 or TRBV12-4 with TRBJ2-1, with 7 bases fitting TRBD2. This CDR3 has 16 amino acids. Here the CDR3 reads CAGSLGRAAAYNEQFF. The CDR3 DNA reads as TGTGCCGGCAGTTTGGGGAGGGCCGCCGCATACAATGAGCAGTTCTTC.

This clonotype occurred once. A single base separates this from a much larger clone, so it may be a read error. This rearrangement joins TRBV4-3 to TRBJ2-7; D is unclear. CDR1 LGHNA and CDR2 YSLEER come from the germline V gene. V lost 4 bases, J lost 3 bases, and 16 bases lay in between. The CDR3 runs to 15 residues. In DNA, the CDR3 is TGCGCCAGCAGCCCAGCGAGGCACCGATACTACGAGCAGTACTTC. Protein product: CASSPARHRYYEQYF.

Comment on this clonotype: Given a much more abundant clone one base away, this may be a read error. The chain uses TRBV6-6 and TRBJ1-5, with 9 positions matching TRBD1. Germline CDR1 reads MNHNY; CDR2 reads SVGAGI (reference sequence). CDR3 length equals 13 residues. CDR3 sequence: CASSTGGLQLQHF. The CDR3 DNA reads as TGTGCCAGCAGTACAGGGGGCCTTCAGCTCCAGCATTTT.

As to this clonotype: One base away lies a much larger clone, so this may be a sequencing read error. The chain is built from TRBV20-1 and TRBJ2-3; D is unresolved. This CDR3 contains 15 residues. Germline CDR1 DFQATT, CDR2 SNEGSKA (reference sequence). Trimming took 0 bases from V and 4 from J, leaving 14 bases between them. The CDR3 coding sequence is TGCAGTGCTAGAGATCTACCAGCTTGGGCAGATACGCAGTATTTT. This sequence encodes CSARDLPAWADTQYF.

There are many counts of this clonotype. V gene TRBV12-5 combines with J gene TRBJ2-5, with D uncertain. The germline V and J ends were trimmed by 3 bases and 3 bases, with 8 bases remaining between them. The germline V gene has CDR1 LGHNT and CDR2 FRNRAP. The CDR3 covers 13 residues. CDR3 region: CASGFPNEETQYF. In DNA form, the CDR3 reads TGTGCTAGTGGTTTTCCCAACGAAGAGACCCAGTACTTC.

The chain is built from TRBV30 and TRBJ2-2; D perhaps matches TRBD1 (6 bases). V was pared by 5 bases and J by 7 bases, with 14 bases between. CDR1 GTSNPN and CDR2 SVGIG come from the germline V gene (reference sequence). The CDR3 covers 13 residues. The CDR3: CAWWDTLGGELFF. The CDR3, as DNA: TGTGCCTGGTGGGACACCTTAGGCGGGGAGCTGTTTTTT.

There are a few counts of this clonotype. Because the CDR3 is missing its conserved closing phenylalanine or tryptophan, this is likely a read error. This sequence joins TRBV6-2 or TRBV6-3 and TRBJ1-5, with TRBD1 as a possible D gene (5 bases). V lost 10 bases and J 2 bases, leaving 15 bases between the germline ends. The CDR3 extends over 14 amino acids. The germline V gene encodes CDR1 MNHEY and CDR2 SVGEGT. CDR3 sequence reads: CANSSGDGNQPQHS. DNA of the CDR3: TGTGCCAACAGCTCGGGGGACGGCAATCAGCCCCAGCATTCT.

A few counts support this clonotype. A read error may produce the germline difference seen at one junction end. The gene calls are TRBV5-4 and TRBJ1-6, with D tentatively TRBD1 (5 bases). This CDR3 spans 10 amino acids. Germline CDR1 is SGHNT and CDR2 is YYREEE (reference sequence). The CDR3 is CAGGVSHLHF. Written as DNA, the CDR3 is TGTGCCGGGGGGGTTTCACACCTCCACTTT.

Comment on this clonotype: The junction departs from the called germline gene at one end, perhaps through a read error. This sequence joins TRBV6-2 or TRBV6-3 and TRBJ2-6; TRBD1 might be the D (6 bases). Germline CDR1 reads MNHEY; CDR2 reads SVGEGT. The CDR3 runs to 17 residues. The CDR3 coding sequence is TGTGCCGGCAGGCTCGTGACAGGCTACTCTGGGGCCAACGTCCTGACTTTC. It translates to CAGRLVTGYSGANVLTF.

The V gene is TRBV6-2 or TRBV6-3, the J gene TRBJ2-7, with D perhaps being TRBD1 or TRBD2 (6 bases each). V lost 6 bases and J lost 1, with 16 bases in between. CDR3 length equals 15 residues. Germline V gene lookup returns CDR1 MNHEY and CDR2 SVGEGT. The CDR3 sequence: CASSPSGGPSYEQYF. CDR3 nucleotides: TGTGCCAGCAGCCCTAGTGGGGGGCCTTCCTACGAGCAGTACTTC.

On this clonotype itself: Compared with germline, one end of the junction differs, possibly owing to a read error. V usage is TRBV6-6 and J usage is TRBJ2-7; 10 nucleotides align to TRBD1. Germline CDR1 is MNHNY and CDR2 is SVGAGI (reference sequence). The CDR3 contains 17 residues. The CDR3 loop is CANSSVGTGDLTYEHYF. The CDR3, as DNA: TGTGCCAACAGCTCGGTCGGGACAGGGGATCTTACCTACGAGCACTACTTC.

For the CDR3, the DNA is TGTGCCAGCAGTTTAGGACATGACTACGAGCAGTACGTC. Translation gives CASSLGHDYEQYV. The chain couples TRBV12-3 or TRBV12-4 to TRBJ2-7; D uncertain. Trimming stripped 1 base from V and 3 bases from J, with 7 bases between. This CDR3 region has 13 residues.

Turning to this clonotype: One end of the junction is discordant with germline, which a read error may explain. The genes are TRBV6-2 or TRBV6-3 and TRBJ1-1; weak D call: TRBD1 (5 bases). This CDR3 spans 13 amino acids. Germline V CDR1 and CDR2: MNHEY, SVGEGT. The CDR3 coding sequence is TGCGCCAACAGGATTACGTGGGGCGGGGAAGCTTTCTTT. Amino acids: CANRITWGGEAFF.

Concerning this clonotype itself: One junction end disagrees with the germline gene, perhaps due to a read error. This chain uses TRBV11-2 with TRBJ1-3; TRBD1 might be the D (5 bases). Germline V CDR1 and CDR2: SGHAT, FQNNGV. The CDR3 consists of 15 residues. The CDR3 reads CARSAGRGPGNTIYF. The DNA for the CDR3 is TGTGCCCGCAGCGCTGGGAGGGGCCCTGGAAACACCATATATTTT.

Of note for this clonotype: Given a much more abundant clone one base away, this may be a read error. The conserved phenylalanine or tryptophan is not found at the CDR3 terminus, so this likely reflects a read error. V usage is TRBV20-1 and J usage is TRBJ2-2; TRBD2 matches 7 bases. V dropped 6 bases and J dropped 2; count of bases not matched to a gene: 12. The germline gives CDR1 DFQATT, CDR2 SNEGSKA (reference sequence). The length of the CDR3 is 16 residues. CDR3 bases: TGCAGTGCCTGCTGTGGAGCTAGCGGTAACACCGGGGAGCTGTTTCTT. Translation: CSACCGASGNTGELFL.

This clonotype showed up just once. A read error is possible here, since a much larger clone lies one base away. The J gene is TRBJ2-2, the V gene TRBV4-2, with D maybe TRBD1 (6 bases). Germline V gene data show CDR1 as LGHNA and CDR2 as YNFKEQ. The CDR3 contains 14 residues. Written as DNA, the CDR3 is TGTGTCAGCAGCCACTACTCAGGGGCCGGGGAGCTGTTTTTT. Amino acid sequence: CVSSHYSGAGELFF.

This clonotype was counted at least ten times. The CDR3 loop reads CASSLIRSNNEQFF. As DNA, the CDR3 is TGTGCCAGCAGTTTAATCAGGAGTAACAATGAGCAGTTCTTC. This chain joins TRBV12-3 or TRBV12-4 and TRBJ2-1; D is unclear. Trimming removed 2 bases at V and 5 bases at J, with 10 bases between. CDR3 length: 14 residues.

A note on this clonotype: A much larger clone is a single base away; this may be a read error. This chain joins TRBV12-3 or TRBV12-4 and TRBJ2-7, with D hard to call. This CDR3 comprises 11 residues. The V end lost 8 bases, the J end lost 6 bases, and 11 bases lay between the germline ends. CDR3 loop: CASGSTSEQYF. The CDR3 DNA sequence: TGTGCCAGCGGATCCACTTCCGAGCAGTACTTC.

At least ten counts were recorded for this clonotype. V is TRBV6-4 and J is TRBJ2-1; TRBD2 agrees at 9 bases. CDR3 size: 15 residues. V gave up 0 bases and J gave up 3 bases; unmatched junction bases: 0. From germline, CDR1 is MRHNA and CDR2 SNTAGT. The CDR3 loop is CASSDSSGSYNEQFF. CDR3 in DNA: TGTGCCAGCAGTGACTCTAGCGGGAGCTACAATGAGCAGTTCTTC.

On this clonotype itself: Because the CDR3 is missing its conserved closing phenylalanine or tryptophan, this is likely a read error. V gene TRBV6-5 combines with J gene TRBJ2-3; perhaps TRBD2 as D (5 bases). Deletions cut 5 bases from V and 4 bases from J, with 10 bases between. Germline loops: CDR1 MNHEY, CDR2 SVGAGI. The CDR3 consists of 13 residues. CDR3 loop: CASSRTSPDTQYS. CDR3 in DNA: TGTGCCAGCAGTCGGACTTCCCCAGATACGCAGTATTCT.

As concerns this clonotype: A clone one base away is much larger, so this may be a read error. The rearrangement joins TRBV12-3 or TRBV12-4 to TRBJ1-2; 8 nucleotides match TRBD1. The length of the CDR3 is 14 residues. CDR3 amino acids: CAGSPQGGNYGYTF. In DNA, the CDR3 is TGTGCCGGCAGTCCACAGGGGGGGAACTATGGCTACACCTTC.

As regards this clonotype: The junction and the germline gene differ at one end; a read error may be behind it. This chain uses TRBV24-1 with TRBJ1-5; a possible D gene is TRBD1 (5 bases). The germline CDR1 and CDR2 sequences are KGHDR and SFDVKD. CDR3 length equals 15 residues. CDR3 sequence reads: CATSEAGTGGQPHHF. In DNA, the CDR3 is TGTGCCACCAGTGAGGCGGGGACGGGAGGTCAGCCCCACCATTTT.